This T cell receptor (beta chain) was obtained from a study of regulatory T cells in long-lasting Graves disease. CDR1 and CDR2 (germline): LNHDA, SQIVND (reference sequence). Trimming cost V 4 bases and J 3 bases, with 16 bases left between them. The CDR3 spans 16 residues. Time point noted: newly diagnosed GD, antithyroid drugs for less than 3 months. PBMC RNA was the source of the TCR library. Construction of TCR beta libraries relied on iRepertoire HTBI primers and on Arm-PCR targeting CDR3 regions. TCRdb fed the multiplex PCR reads into MiXCR, producing one record per CDR3 protein. This table holds about 440,000 distinct CDR3 sequences, 15% found once. These data also formed part of another study, on T cells in Graves' hyperthyroidism and ophthalmopathy. From that report: Within blood appeared most thyroid clonotypes that had expanded above 0.001.

Here the sequenced sample was peripheral blood mononuclear cells (PBMCs), taken at new diagnosis, from a patient treated with antithyroid drugs. The receptor comes from a woman in her thirties with Graves disease. The rearrangement uses TRBV19 and TRBJ2-1; D not resolved. In DNA form, the CDR3 reads TGTGCCAGTAGTACCTCACTCCGAACCCTCTACAATGAGCAGTTCTTC. Its translation is CASSTSLRTLYNEQFF. The whole variable domain, filled in from reference TRBV19 and TRBJ2-1, reads DGGITQSPKYLFRKEGQNVTLSCEQNLNHDAMYWYRQDPGQGLRLIYYSQIVNDFQKGDIAEGYSVSREKKESFPLTVTSAQKNPTAFYLCASSTSLRTLYNEQFFGPGTRLTVL.